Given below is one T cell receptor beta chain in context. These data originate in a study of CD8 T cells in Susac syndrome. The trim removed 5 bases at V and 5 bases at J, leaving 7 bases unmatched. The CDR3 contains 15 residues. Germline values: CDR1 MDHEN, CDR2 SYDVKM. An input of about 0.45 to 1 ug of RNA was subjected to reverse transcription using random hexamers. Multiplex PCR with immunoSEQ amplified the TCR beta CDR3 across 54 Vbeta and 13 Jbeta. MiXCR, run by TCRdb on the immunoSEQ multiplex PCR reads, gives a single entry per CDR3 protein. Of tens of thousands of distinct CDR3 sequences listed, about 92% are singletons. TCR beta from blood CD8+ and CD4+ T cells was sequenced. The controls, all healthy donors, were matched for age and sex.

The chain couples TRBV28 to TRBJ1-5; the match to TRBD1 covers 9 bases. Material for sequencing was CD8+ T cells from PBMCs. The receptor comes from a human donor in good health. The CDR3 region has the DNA TGTGCCAGCAGTAGTACAGGGGGCCGCGATCAGCCCCAGCATTTT. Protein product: CASSSTGGRDQPQHF.